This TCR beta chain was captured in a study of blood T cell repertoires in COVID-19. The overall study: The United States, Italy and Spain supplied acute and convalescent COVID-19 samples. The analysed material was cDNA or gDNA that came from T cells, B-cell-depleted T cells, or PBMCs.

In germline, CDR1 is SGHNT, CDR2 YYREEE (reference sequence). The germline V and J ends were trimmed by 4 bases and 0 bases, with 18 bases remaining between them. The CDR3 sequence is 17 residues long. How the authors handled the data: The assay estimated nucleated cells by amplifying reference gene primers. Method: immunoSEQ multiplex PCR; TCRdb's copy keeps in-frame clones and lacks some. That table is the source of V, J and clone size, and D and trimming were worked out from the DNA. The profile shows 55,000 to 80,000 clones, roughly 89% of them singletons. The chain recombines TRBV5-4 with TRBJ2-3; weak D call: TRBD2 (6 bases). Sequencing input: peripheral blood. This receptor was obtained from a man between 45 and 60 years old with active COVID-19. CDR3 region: CASSPGGASPSTDTQYF. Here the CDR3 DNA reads TGTGCCAGCAGCCCTGGCGGGGCCTCGCCTAGCACAGATACGCAGTATTTT. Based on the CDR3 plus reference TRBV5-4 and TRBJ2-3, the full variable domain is ETGVTQSPTHLIKTRGQQVTLRCSSQSGHNTVSWYQQALGQGPQFIFQYYREEENGRGNFPPRFSGLQFPNYSSELNVNALELDDSALYLCASSPGGASPSTDTQYFGPGTRLTVL.